The sequence of this TCR beta chain was determined in a study of memory CD4+ T cells and cytomegalovirus serostatus. About the study: Of the healthy Belgian adults, several were CMV seropositive and about 24 seronegative.

Assay used: immunoSEQ multiplex PCR; TCRdb lists only in-frame clones, some missing. The sample has tens of thousands of clones; 82% are singletons. General study points: Each of around 69 CMV-associated TCRbeta sequences occurred in one to five individuals.

As regards this clone: What it recognizes is unknown.

Single viable CD3+CD4+CD8-CD45RO+ cells were sorted as the memory CD4+ T cells. Positive selection with CD4 microbeads enriched total CD4+ T cells. The CDR3 is 15 residues long. Germline V gene sequence: CDR1 SGHDT, CDR2 YYEEEE. V lost 4 bases to trimming and J lost 7 bases; unmatched junction nucleotides: 10. Sequenced: memory CD4+ T cells from blood. The chain joins TRBV5-6 to TRBJ2-5; TRBD1 matches 10 bases. The clonotype comes from an adult in good health and CMV-seronegative. The CDR3 loop is CASSAQDRGVRTQYF. The CDR3 DNA is TGTGCCAGCAGCGCTCAGGACAGGGGGGTGAGGACCCAGTACTTC.